What follows describes a single TCR beta chain. The record originates from a study of blood T cell repertoires in COVID-19. As for the study in general: Both acute and convalescent COVID-19 samples were obtained from the United States, Italy and Spain. Sample material is recorded as cDNA or gDNA derived from T cells, B-cell-depleted T cells, or PBMCs.

This CDR3 is built from 15 residues. V shed 7 bases and J 4 bases; nucleotides not matched to a gene: 10. Germline CDR1 is MNHNY and CDR2 is SVGAGI (reference sequence). Original analysis: Nucleated cell counts were estimated from reference gene primer amplification. Clones were sequenced by immunoSEQ multiplex PCR, and TCRdb holds only the in-frame ones, with some missing. From that table come the V and J calls and clone size; the DNA was used to work out D and trimming. The sample holds approximately 150,000 clones; roughly four fifths are singletons and the top ten take approximately 10%. The sequencing sample was made of peripheral blood. The clonotype was recovered from a human donor in a cohort sampled during active COVID-19. The chain is built from TRBV6-6 and TRBJ1-2; 9 bases are a match to TRBD1. The DNA for the CDR3 is TGTGCCAGCACCGACCCTCCGGACAGGGGCTATGGCTACACCTTC. Translation gives CASTDPPDRGYGYTF.